The sequence of this TCR beta chain was determined in a study of cytomegalovirus exposure and HLA in healthy donors. Overall study results and limits: Confirmation in vitro established that three CMV-associated chains were specific for CMV antigens.

The table lists this clone with a few counts. Its antigen remains unidentified. 60 Vbeta and 13 Jbeta primers were used in PCR. Using immunoSEQ multiplex PCR, the repertoire was profiled, and TCRdb retains in-frame clones only, with some absent. The sample records 110,000 to 150,000 clones, about 70% being singletons. V was clipped by 0 bases and J by 5 bases; unmatched bases: 5. The CDR3 loop spans 15 amino acids. The V gene's germline CDR1 is SGDLS and CDR2 YYNGEE. The TCR sequence derives from a man in his sixties in good health and CMV-seronegative. Material: PBMCs. The chain is built from TRBV9 and TRBJ1-1; 9 bases agree with TRBD1. CDR3 in DNA: TGTGCCAGCAGCGTAGCTACAGGGGGCAAGACTGAAGCTTTCTTT. It codes for CASSVATGGKTEAFF.